This TCR beta chain was obtained from a study of cytomegalovirus exposure and HLA in healthy donors. Per the germline V gene, CDR1 is SGHVS and CDR2 is FNYEAQ. The length of the CDR3 is 14 residues. V lost 6 bases, J lost 7 bases, and 16 bases lay in between. PCR used 60 Vbeta primers and 13 Jbeta primers. The data were produced by immunoSEQ multiplex PCR, yet TCRdb's version contains in-frame clones alone and is incomplete. There are around 100,000 clones in the sample; roughly 85% occur only once, and roughly 5% lies in the top ten. This TCR came from a man between 60 and 75 years old in good health and CMV-seropositive. Sequencing used PBMCs. The chain employs TRBV7-6 and TRBJ1-3, with D hard to call. In DNA form, the CDR3 reads TGTGCCAGCAGTTCCTATAGCCTGGAGAACACCATATATTTT. Translation: CASSSYSLENTIYF.